This entry concerns a single T cell receptor beta chain. This sample was included in a study of blood T cell repertoires in COVID-19. Whole-study context: The origin of the acute and convalescent COVID-19 samples was the United States, Italy and Spain. The cDNA or gDNA used as material had been derived from T cells, B-cell-depleted T cells, or PBMCs.

There are 18 residues in the CDR3. Trimming took 0 bases from V and 2 from J; bases not matched to a gene: 4. Germline loops: CDR1 ENHRY, CDR2 SYGVKD. Individuals drawn from about two dozen US areas were about 18 to 95 years old. The study counted Cohort 3 donors as recovered given two negative PCRs, clearance, or symptom resolution. Method: immunoSEQ multiplex PCR; TCRdb's copy keeps in-frame clones and lacks some. Among 100,000 to 150,000 clones, 75% to 90% were seen once, and the ten largest hold about 2.5%. The chain combines TRBV10-3 with TRBJ2-3, with 14 nucleotides matching TRBD2. This sequence originates from a woman aged 50 to 65 who had recovered from COVID-19. Sequencing was done on a sample of PBMCs or T cells enriched from blood (not recorded which). The CDR3 DNA reads as TGTGCCATCAGTGAGTCGGGGACTAGCGGGGGATACACAGATACGCAGTATTTT. Residues: CAISESGTSGGYTDTQYF.